The clone carrying this T cell receptor (beta chain) was seen a few times. Its antigen is as yet unknown. CD4+ T cells from unexposed donors were obtained before the COVID-19 pandemic (2011-2018). The cells were cultured for around ten days before CD4+ T cells were isolated. Testing used SARS-CoV-2 S/N and four cold-coronavirus spikes on unexposed-donor CD4+ T cells, cells permitting. The data belong to a study of CD4 T cells in relation to SARS-CoV-2 and coronaviruses. Germline loops: CDR1 SGHRS, CDR2 YFSETQ. Between the trimmed V and J ends, which lost 0 bases and 5 bases, there was a span of 11 bases. The CDR3 loop spans 15 amino acids. The data were produced by immunoSEQ multiplex PCR, yet TCRdb's version contains in-frame clones alone and is incomplete. The sample shows about 23,000 clones, 75% to 80% of them seen only once.

This sequence originates from a human donor in good health. The V call is TRBV5-1, the J call TRBJ2-2; D remains unclear. Sequenced: CD4+ T cells from PBMCs, cultured in vitro. As DNA, the CDR3 is TGCGCCAGCAGCTTGGAGCCCTTGGGGACCGGGGAGCTGTTTTTT. It encodes CASSLEPLGTGELFF.